This is a list of T cell receptor beta chains from one sample in a study of beta chain features in type 1 diabetes. The method was immunoSEQ multiplex PCR; TCRdb's version includes in-frame clones alone and lacks a portion of them. Of a few hundred thousand clones detected, 25% to 35% appear once; the ten largest clones hold 3% to 4%. Sequenced sample: central memory CD4+ T cells from blood. These receptors came from a young man in good health. Both conserved end residues are part of each CDR3. The order of the fields is V gene, J gene, clone size, D gene, CDR3 DNA, CDR3 protein. A D gene is named only where the DNA matches it firmly. Expanded clones get a size class; other rows say once, few or many, or leave the size out.

TRBV23-1	TRBJ2-7	few	NA	TGCGCCAGCAGTCAATCGGGCCAGGCGTTGAACGAGCAGTACTTC	CASSQSGQALNEQYF
TRBV30	TRBJ1-6	many	NA	TGTGCCTGGAGTGTTGGGGTGGCCCTCCACTTT	CAWSVGVALHF
TRBV5-4	TRBJ2-7	NA	NA	TGTGCCAGCAGCTTAACGGGTATCCACGAGCAGTACTTC	CASSLTGIHEQYF
TRBV30	TRBJ2-7	few	NA	TGTGCCTGGAGTGTAGGGGCCGGCTACGAGCAGTACTTC	CAWSVGAGYEQYF
TRBV14	TRBJ2-7	few	NA	TGTGCCAGCAGCCAAGGGGACGGGACCGACCAGCAGTACTTC	CASSQGDGTDQQYF
TRBV29-1	TRBJ1-5	few	TRBD1	TGCAGCGTTGCGGGACAGGGCGATCAGCCCCAGCATTTT	CSVAGQGDQPQHF
TRBV5-1	TRBJ2-5	NA	NA	TGCGCCAGTCAGGCAGGGCTCCAAGAGACCCAGTACTTC	CASQAGLQETQYF
TRBV6-1	TRBJ2-1	NA	NA	TGTGCCAGCAGTGTATCCCCCCATGAGCAGTTCTTC	CASSVSPHEQFF
TRBV7-2	TRBJ1-5	NA	NA	TGTGCCAGCAGCCGTCGTGATCAGCCCCAGCATTTT	CASSRRDQPQHF
TRBV27	TRBJ2-1	NA	NA	TGTGCCAGCAGGACTAACTCCTACAATGAGCAGTTCTTC	CASRTNSYNEQFF
TRBV5-6	TRBJ2-5	NA	TRBD1	TGTGCCAGCAGCTTGAGGGACAGGGGGCCGGAGACCCAGTACTTC	CASSLRDRGPETQYF
TRBV30	TRBJ2-1	few	TRBD2	TGTGCCTGGACGGGGGGGACGGAAGACTACAATGAGCAGTTCTTC	CAWTGGTEDYNEQFF
TRBV20-1	TRBJ2-7	NA	NA	TGCAGTTCGATGCGCAGGGACGAGCAGTACTTC	CSSMRRDEQYF
TRBV14	TRBJ2-5	NA	TRBD2	TGTGCCAGCAGCCTTTCCAGCGGGGGATTCCAAGAGACCCAGTACTTC	CASSLSSGGFQETQYF
TRBV13	TRBJ2-3	few	NA	TGTGCCAGCAGCTTGCGGAGCGGCACAGATACGCAGTATTTT	CASSLRSGTDTQYF
TRBV6-5	TRBJ1-1	NA	TRBD1	TGTGCCAGCAGTTACTCCCGACAGGGGGTCACTGAAGCTTTCTTT	CASSYSRQGVTEAFF
TRBV15	TRBJ2-7	few	TRBD1	TGTGCCACCAGCAGAGACGGGGACAGGAACTACGAGCAGTACTTC	CATSRDGDRNYEQYF
TRBV10-3	TRBJ2-3	NA	TRBD2	TGTGCCATCAGTGAGGGAGGGAGGGCAGATACGCAGTATTTT	CAISEGGRADTQYF
TRBV2	TRBJ1-6	NA	NA	TGTGCCAGCAGTGAAGAAGGTTTACGGACCTATAATTCACCCCTCCACTTT	CASSEEGLRTYNSPLHF
TRBV4-1	TRBJ2-1	few	NA	TGCGCCAGCAGCCAAGAGGCCTTGGGCGGGGCAGGCGATGAGCAGTTCTTC	CASSQEALGGAGDEQFF
TRBV23-1	TRBJ2-6	NA	NA	TGCGCCAGCAGTCAAATTTTAACACTATCCAGCGGCTCTGGGGCCAACGTCCTGACTTTC	CASSQILTLSSGSGANVLTF
TRBV7-2	TRBJ2-1	NA	TRBD2	TGTGCCAGCAGCTTATTTAGCGGGAGTTTGGATGAGCAGTTCTTC	CASSLFSGSLDEQFF
TRBV2	TRBJ2-6	many	NA	TGTGCCAGCAGTGAGTGGGCCCTCGGGGCCAACGTCCTGACTTTC	CASSEWALGANVLTF
TRBV29-1	TRBJ2-7	few	NA	TGCAGCGTTGAAGATGACTACTACGAGCAGTACTTC	CSVEDDYYEQYF
TRBV7-2	TRBJ2-2	NA	NA	TGTGCCAGCAGCCCGGGACCGCGCGCCGGGGAGCTGTTTTTT	CASSPGPRAGELFF
TRBV2	TRBJ2-5	NA	NA	TGTGCCAGCAGTGAAAAGAGGCGGGAGACCCAGTACTTC	CASSEKRRETQYF
TRBV30	TRBJ1-4	NA	NA	TGTGCCTGGGACAGATCCGTCAGTGAAAAACTGTTTTTT	CAWDRSVSEKLFF